This TCR beta chain was documented in a study of blood T cell repertoires in COVID-19. Background on the study: PBMCs, B-cell-depleted T cells, or T cells were the source of the cDNA or gDNA that made up the material.

The Seattle patients, enrolled during active infection, were followed longitudinally. Original data processing: The assay estimated nucleated cells by amplifying reference gene primers. TCRdb's copy holds only in-frame clones and misses some; the assay was immunoSEQ multiplex PCR. That table is the source of V, J and clone size, and D and trimming were worked out from the DNA. The sample lists approximately 500,000 clones; approximately 91% were seen once. This clone was seen more than once but under ten times. This CDR3 is 16 amino acids long. Trimming shortened V by 4 bases and J by 0 bases, and 12 bases separated the two germline ends. Germline V gene data show CDR1 as SGHNT and CDR2 as YENEEA.

The specimen was peripheral blood. This receptor was identified in a woman aged 45 to 65 with COVID-19, enrolled during active disease. The V gene is TRBV11-3, the J gene TRBJ2-2, with D tentatively TRBD2 (5 bases). In DNA, the CDR3 is TGTGCCAGCAGCTACGCGGGTCCTGCGAACACCGGGGAGCTGTTTTTT. Translated, it gives CASSYAGPANTGELFF.